Below, 31 T cell receptor beta chains from the same sample are listed, as sequenced in a study of cytomegalovirus exposure and HLA in healthy donors. A multiplex PCR was run with 60 Vbeta primers and 13 Jbeta primers. The method was immunoSEQ multiplex PCR; TCRdb's version includes in-frame clones alone and lacks a portion of them. Of about 160,000 clones listed, roughly four fifths are singletons. Sequencing was done on a sample of PBMCs. The source of these receptors is a male donor in good health and CMV-seropositive.

This rearrangement joins TRBV27 to TRBJ1-2; D is uncertain. The CDR3 is 15 amino acids. V shed 1 base and J shed 8 bases, with 17 bases lying between them. The germline gives CDR1 MNHEY, CDR2 SMNVEV (reference sequence). The CDR3, as DNA: TGTGCCAGCAGTTTATTGAACGGGGATCTCTACGGCTACACCTTC. Translating it yields CASSLLNGDLYGYTF.

The gene calls are TRBV27 and TRBJ1-3; a possible D gene is TRBD1 (5 bases). This CDR3 contains 13 residues. Germline loops: CDR1 MNHEY, CDR2 SMNVEV (reference sequence). Trimming took off 5 bases at V and 6 bases at J, with 11 bases between the two ends. CDR3 coding DNA: TGTGCCAGCAGTCTCGACAGCTCAAACACCATATATTTT. Its protein is CASSLDSSNTIYF.

V is TRBV7-2 and J is TRBJ1-2; D not resolved. V lost 4 bases, J lost 2 bases, and 11 bases lay in between. The germline V gene has CDR1 SGHTA and CDR2 FQGNSA. This CDR3 is 14 amino acids long. CDR3 DNA: TGTGCCAGCAGCTCCGACATGATAAACTATGGCTACACCTTC. Translating gives CASSSDMINYGYTF.

This clone was observed a few times. This rearrangement joins TRBV18 to TRBJ1-5; D remains unclear. V was pared by 3 bases and J by 6 bases, with 15 bases between. Germline values: CDR1 KGHSH, CDR2 LQKENI. The CDR3 is 15 residues long. The CDR3 sequence is CASSPAPDRVQPQHF. CDR3 nucleotide sequence: TGTGCCAGCTCACCGGCCCCCGACCGGGTTCAGCCCCAGCATTTT.

The chain is built from TRBV25-1 and TRBJ2-3; 11 bases agree with TRBD1. The ends lost 4 bases at V and 4 bases at J; junction bases unmatched: 4. Germline assignment: CDR1 MGHDK and CDR2 SYGVNS. This CDR3 comprises 15 residues. The CDR3 sequence: CASSADRGQSDTQYF. The CDR3 region has the DNA TGTGCCAGCAGTGCGGACAGGGGGCAGTCAGATACGCAGTATTTT.

This clone was seen a single time. V is TRBV7-9 and J is TRBJ2-1; perhaps TRBD1 as D (6 bases). This CDR3 has 13 amino acids. The germline CDR1 and CDR2 sequences are SEHNR and FQNEAQ (reference sequence). V lost 2 bases, J lost 4 bases, and 6 bases lay in between. The CDR3 coding sequence is TGTGCCAGCAGCTTAACAGGGTACAATGAGCAGTTCTTC. Protein product: CASSLTGYNEQFF.

A word on this clone: An end of the junction differs from the germline gene, which may be a read error. This rearrangement joins TRBV7-9 to TRBJ2-7; 9 bases fit TRBD2. CDR3 length: 17 amino acids. Germline CDR1 is SEHNR and CDR2 is FQNEAQ (reference sequence). In nucleotides, the CDR3 is TGTGCCAGCGCACCTGAATTTAGCGGGGGCCTCTCCTACGGGCAGTACTTC. This gives the protein CASAPEFSGGLSYGQYF. The full variable domain, in which reference TRBV7-9 and TRBJ2-7 provide the parts outside the CDR3, is DTGVSQNPRHKITKRGQNVTFRCDPISEHNRLYWYRQTLGQGPEFLTYFQNEAQLEKSRLLSDRFSAERPKGSFSTLEIQRTEQGDSAMYLCASAPEFSGGLSYGQYFGPGTRLTVT.

This clone has a handful of counts. The chain has TRBV4-1 and TRBJ1-2; no firm D call. With 0 bases removed from V and 0 bases from J, the gap between germline ends came to 11 bases. Germline CDR1 and CDR2: MGHRA and YSYEKL. The CDR3 covers 16 residues. DNA of the CDR3: TGCGCCAGCAGCCAAGAGGTCCAGGCCGCTAACTATGGCTACACCTTC. Its translation: CASSQEVQAANYGYTF.

The chain joins TRBV15 to TRBJ2-7; 7 nucleotides match TRBD2. Looked up from germline, CDR1 is LNHNV and CDR2 is YYDKDF (reference sequence). CDR3 length: 15 amino acids. J lost 3 bases, V lost 0 bases, and 5 bases had no gene match. CDR3 region: CATSREPLAVYEQYF. The CDR3 bases are TGTGCCACCAGCAGAGAACCCCTAGCGGTCTACGAGCAGTACTTC.

The rearrangement links TRBV15 to TRBJ1-4; no clear D. The V gene's germline CDR1 is LNHNV and CDR2 YYDKDF (reference sequence). V was shortened by 5 bases and J by 3 bases, with 13 bases between the two germline ends. The CDR3 runs 15 residues. CDR3 residues: CATSYRLNANEKLFF. CDR3 DNA sequence: TGTGCCACCAGCTACCGACTGAACGCTAATGAAAAACTGTTTTTT.

The V and J genes are TRBV5-4 and TRBJ2-5; tentatively, D is TRBD2 (6 bases). CDR1 SGHNT and CDR2 YYREEE come from the germline V gene (reference sequence). CDR3 length: 15 residues. Trimming pared 4 bases from V and 1 base from J, leaving 14 bases between. Written as DNA, the CDR3 is TGTGCCAGCAGCCCCCTGGGGGGAACCCAAGAGACCCAGTACTTC. Translation: CASSPLGGTQETQYF.

About this clone: One junction end does not reproduce the germline sequence, and a read error may be involved. V and J are TRBV7-9 and TRBJ2-2; TRBD1 matches at 9 bases. The length of the CDR3 is 16 residues. Germline V gives CDR1 SEHNR, CDR2 FQNEAQ (reference sequence). The CDR3 loop reads CSSSGYRDRVIGELFF. DNA for the CDR3: TGTTCCAGCAGCGGCTACCGGGACAGGGTAATCGGGGAGCTGTTTTTT.

The chain couples TRBV9 to TRBJ2-1; TRBD2 matches at 10 bases. The CDR3 runs 15 residues. Trimming at V came to 4 bases and at J to 8 bases, leaving 9 bases not matched to a gene. CDR1 is SGDLS and CDR2 is YYNGEE in the germline V gene. CDR3: CASSPASGRPHEQFF. As DNA, the CDR3 is TGTGCCAGCAGCCCTGCTAGCGGGAGACCTCATGAGCAGTTCTTC.

The V and J genes are TRBV30 and TRBJ1-1; D is uncertain. The CDR3 contains 17 residues. Trimming took off 2 bases at V and 3 bases at J, with 22 bases between the two ends. Germline V gene data show CDR1 as GTSNPN and CDR2 as SVGIG (reference sequence). CDR3 sequence reads: CAWSSPVGGLRYTEAFF. The CDR3 DNA is TGTGCCTGGAGTTCCCCAGTGGGCGGACTTAGGTACACTGAAGCTTTCTTT. The full variable domain, rest sourced from reference TRBV30 and TRBJ1-1, is SQTIHQWPATLVQPVGSPLSLECTVEGTSNPNLYWYRQAAGRGLQLLFYSVGIGQISSEVPQNLSASRPQDRQFILSSKKLLLSDSGFYLCAWSSPVGGLRYTEAFFGQGTRLTVV.

CDR3 sequence: CASSSGSEAFF. In nucleotides, the CDR3 is TGTGCCAGCAGTTCGGGTTCTGAAGCTTTCTTT. The V and J genes are TRBV27 and TRBJ1-1; the D is unclear. This CDR3 has 11 residues. V gave up 4 bases and J gave up 6 bases, with 6 bases separating them. Germline V CDR1 and CDR2: MNHEY, SMNVEV (reference sequence).

The chain couples TRBV9 to TRBJ2-7; possible D gene TRBD2, 5 bases. The germline gives CDR1 SGDLS, CDR2 YYNGEE. V shed 5 bases and J shed 2 bases, with 11 bases lying between them. CDR3 length: 13 residues. Here the CDR3 reads CASSRGSPYEQYF. CDR3 nucleotides: TGTGCCAGCAGTCGAGGGAGTCCCTACGAGCAGTACTTC.

The rearrangement uses TRBV15 and TRBJ2-5, with D perhaps TRBD1 (6 bases). The V and J ends lost 8 bases and 0 bases respectively, with 10 bases between them. The CDR3 contains 13 residues. Germline-derived CDR1 and CDR2 are LNHNV and YYDKDF (reference sequence). The CDR3 DNA reads as TGTGCCACCCAAAGGGGGTACCAAGAGACCCAGTACTTC. This translates into CATQRGYQETQYF.

This chain uses TRBV11-3 with TRBJ1-3; 8 positions match TRBD1. Trimming cost V 3 bases and J 0 bases; bases outside gene matches: 4. Germline V gives CDR1 SGHNT, CDR2 YENEEA. The CDR3 extends over 16 amino acids. The CDR3 loop is CASSFQGQGSGNTIYF. The CDR3 DNA reads as TGTGCCAGCAGCTTTCAAGGACAGGGCTCTGGAAACACCATATATTTT.

The CDR3 DNA sequence: TGTGCCAGCAGTAGCCCGGGACTAGCGTCCTACGAGCAGTACTTC. Its translation is CASSSPGLASYEQYF. V and J are TRBV6-5 and TRBJ2-7; TRBD2 matches 10 bases. The CDR3 totals 15 residues. Looked up from germline, CDR1 is MNHEY and CDR2 is SVGAGI. J was trimmed by 1 base and V by 5 bases; bases with no gene match: 5.

The chain has TRBV7-7 and TRBJ2-3; 12 positions agree with TRBD2. With 4 bases clipped from V and 6 bases from J, the junction kept 5 bases outside the gene matches. Looked up from germline, CDR1 is SSHAT and CDR2 is FNYEAQ (reference sequence). The CDR3 is 15 residues long. The CDR3 protein is CASSSLGLAGDTQYF. As DNA, the CDR3 is TGTGCCAGCAGCTCATTGGGACTAGCGGGCGATACGCAGTATTTT.

The chain employs TRBV28 and TRBJ2-1, with 13 positions matching TRBD2. Germline CDR1 MDHEN, CDR2 SYDVKM. The V segment lost 5 bases and the J segment 8 bases; nucleotides outside the gene matches: 6. The CDR3 is 15 amino acids. The CDR3 loop reads CASSRGTSGNDEQFF. As DNA, the CDR3 is TGTGCCAGCAGTAGGGGGACTAGCGGGAATGATGAGCAGTTCTTC.

The CDR3 region is CASSFFQSGEQYF. The CDR3 nucleotides read TGTGCCAGCAGTTTTTTTCAATCGGGGGAGCAGTACTTC. V usage is TRBV28 and J usage is TRBJ2-7; possibly TRBD2 for D (5 bases). Germline V gives CDR1 MDHEN, CDR2 SYDVKM. CDR3 length equals 13 residues. V lost 3 bases and J lost 7, with 13 bases in between.

The V gene is TRBV28, the J gene TRBJ2-1; no clear D gene. CDR1 is MDHEN, CDR2 SYDVKM, per germline. This CDR3 is built from 16 residues. Deletions cut 1 base from V and 10 bases from J, with 20 bases between. The CDR3 protein is CASSLLTAAGDGEQFF. The CDR3 DNA is TGTGCCAGCAGTTTATTGACTGCCGCCGGCGATGGGGAGCAGTTCTTC. Looking up the rest from reference TRBV28 and TRBJ2-1 gives the full variable domain: DVKVTQSSRYLVKRTGEKVFLECVQDMDHENMFWYRQDPGLGLRLIYFSYDVKMKEKGDIPEGYSVSREKKERFSLILESASTNQTSMYLCASSLLTAAGDGEQFFGPGTRLTVL.

This chain connects TRBV5-1 to TRBJ1-1, with TRBD1 matching over 8 bases. The CDR3 runs to 16 residues. The V segment lost 3 bases and the J segment 5 bases; nucleotides outside the gene matches: 12. Germline CDR1 reads SGHRS; CDR2 reads YFSETQ. The CDR3 loop reads CASSSTWTGRGTEAFF. The DNA of the CDR3 is TGCGCCAGCAGCTCGACCTGGACAGGGCGTGGGACTGAAGCTTTCTTT.

V and J are TRBV5-1 and TRBJ1-1; 7 nucleotides agree with TRBD1. CDR1 is SGHRS, CDR2 YFSETQ, per germline. The CDR3 has 15 residues. The V gene end was trimmed by 0 bases and the J gene end by 7 bases; junction bases not matched to a gene: 9. For the CDR3, the DNA is TGCGCCAGCAGCTTGGGGGCCAACAGGGGTGGTGAAGCTTTCTTT. Its translation is CASSLGANRGGEAFF.

This chain connects TRBV11-2 to TRBJ1-6; 8 bases map to TRBD1. This CDR3 comprises 14 residues. The germline gives CDR1 SGHAT, CDR2 FQNNGV. The V gene end was trimmed by 6 bases and the J gene end by 9 bases; junction bases not matched to a gene: 7. CDR3 loop: CASREQGQGSPLHF. The CDR3 region has the DNA TGTGCCAGCAGAGAACAAGGACAGGGTTCACCCCTCCACTTT. Together with reference TRBV11-2 and TRBJ1-6, the CDR3 gives the full variable domain: EAGVAQSPRYKIIEKRQSVAFWCNPISGHATLYWYQQILGQGPKLLIQFQNNGVVDDSQLPKDRFSAERLKGVDSTLKIQPAKLEDSAVYLCASREQGQGSPLHFGNGTRLTVT.

The V call is TRBV5-1, the J call TRBJ2-1, with 8 bases identical to TRBD2. Trimming took 10 bases from V and 2 from J; bases not matched to a gene: 11. In germline, CDR1 is SGHRS, CDR2 YFSETQ. The CDR3 totals 15 residues. The CDR3 reads CASKRLAGTYNEQFF. The CDR3 DNA sequence: TGCGCCTCCAAAAGATTAGCGGGAACCTACAATGAGCAGTTCTTC.

This clone has only one observation. J is TRBJ2-7 and V is TRBV7-8; TRBD1 agrees at 9 bases. Per the germline V gene, CDR1 is SGHVS and CDR2 is FQNEAQ. Trimming cost V 1 base and J 2 bases; bases outside gene matches: 3. This CDR3 is 15 amino acids long. CDR3 amino acids: CASSLDRGPTYEQYF. CDR3 sequence (DNA): TGTGCCAGCAGCTTAGACAGGGGGCCCACCTACGAGCAGTACTTC.

The V gene is TRBV6-5, the J gene TRBJ1-6; 8 bases fit TRBD1. Per germline, CDR1 MNHEY and CDR2 SVGAGI. V dropped 0 bases and J dropped 12; count of bases not matched to a gene: 4. The CDR3 has 14 residues. CDR3 sequence: CASSYSNGQGPLHF. The CDR3 nucleotides are TGTGCCAGCAGTTACTCGAATGGACAGGGACCCCTCCACTTT.

The chain carries TRBV6-1 and TRBJ2-7, with D uncertain. V lost 2 bases, J lost 0 bases, and 8 bases lay in between. From germline, CDR1 is MNHNS and CDR2 SASEGT. The CDR3 runs to 14 residues. In nucleotides, the CDR3 is TGTGCCAGCAGTGAAACTAAAAGCTCCTACGAGCAGTACTTC. It yields the protein CASSETKSSYEQYF.

The chain employs TRBV9 and TRBJ1-3; D unresolved. Deletions cut 0 bases from V and 2 bases from J, with 12 bases between. Germline assignment: CDR1 SGDLS and CDR2 YYNGEE. CDR3 size: 16 residues. The CDR3 is CASSVGPPGTGNTIYF. Written as DNA, the CDR3 is TGTGCCAGCAGCGTAGGACCGCCCGGGACTGGAAACACCATATATTTT.